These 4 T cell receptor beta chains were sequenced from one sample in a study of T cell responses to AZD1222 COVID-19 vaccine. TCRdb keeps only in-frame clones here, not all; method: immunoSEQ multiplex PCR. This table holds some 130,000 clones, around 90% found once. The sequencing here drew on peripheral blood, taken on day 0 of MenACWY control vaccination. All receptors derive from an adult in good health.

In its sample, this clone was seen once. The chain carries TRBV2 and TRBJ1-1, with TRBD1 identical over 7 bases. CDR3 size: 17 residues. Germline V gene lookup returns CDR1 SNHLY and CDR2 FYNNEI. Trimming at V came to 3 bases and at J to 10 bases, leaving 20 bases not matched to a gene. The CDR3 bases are TGTGCCAGCAGTGACAGGAGGGGACAGCCTTCCCTAGGCGGAGCTTTCTTT. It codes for CASSDRRGQPSLGGAFF.

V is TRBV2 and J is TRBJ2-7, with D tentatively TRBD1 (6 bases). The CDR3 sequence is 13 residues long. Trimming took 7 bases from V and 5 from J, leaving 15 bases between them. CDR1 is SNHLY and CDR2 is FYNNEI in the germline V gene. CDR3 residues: CASTVRGSHEQYF. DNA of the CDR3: TGTGCCAGCACTGTCAGGGGTTCCCACGAGCAGTACTTC. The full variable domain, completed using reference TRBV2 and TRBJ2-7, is EPEVTQTPSHQVTQMGQEVILRCVPISNHLYFYWYRQILGQKVEFLVSFYNNEISEKSEIFDDQFSVERPDGSNFTLKIRSTKLEDSAMYFCASTVRGSHEQYFGPGTRLTVT.

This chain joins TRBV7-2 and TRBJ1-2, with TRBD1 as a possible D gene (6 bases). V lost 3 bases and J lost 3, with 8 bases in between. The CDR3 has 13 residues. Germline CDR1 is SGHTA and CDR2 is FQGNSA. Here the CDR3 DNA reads TGTGCCAGCAGCTTGGACAGTTACTATGGCTACACCTTC. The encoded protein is CASSLDSYYGYTF.

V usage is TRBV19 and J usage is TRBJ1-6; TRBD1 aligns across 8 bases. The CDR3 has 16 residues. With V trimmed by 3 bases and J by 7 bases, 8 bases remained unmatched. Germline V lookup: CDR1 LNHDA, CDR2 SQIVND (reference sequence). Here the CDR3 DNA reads TGTGCCAGTAGTATCCCAAGGACAGGGAGAAATTCACCCCTCCACTTT. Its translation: CASSIPRTGRNSPLHF. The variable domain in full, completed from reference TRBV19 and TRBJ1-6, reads DGGITQSPKYLFRKEGQNVTLSCEQNLNHDAMYWYRQDPGQGLRLIYYSQIVNDFQKGDIAEGYSVSREKKESFPLTVTSAQKNPTAFYLCASSIPRTGRNSPLHFGNGTRLTVT.